One T cell receptor (beta chain) is described in this entry. The length of the CDR3 is 17 residues. Germline-derived CDR1 and CDR2 are SGHRS and YFSETQ. Trimming cost V 4 bases and J 2 bases, with 18 bases left between them. These data are taken from a study of blood T cells in healthy people across ages. A J-beta primer mix and a sample-barcoded 5' primer were used in a second PCR of roughly 6 to 11 cycles. Every single cDNA molecule received a tag from a template-switch adaptor with 12 random nucleotides. TCRdb reprocessed the 5' RACE reads via MiXCR and lists one record per CDR3 protein. The sample lists about 1,400,000 distinct CDR3 sequences, around two fifths seen once, with less than 8% in the top ten.

The sample comprised blood. The clonotype comes from a woman between 18 and 29 years old in good health. The chain uses TRBV5-1 and TRBJ2-2; a weak D match, TRBD1 (6 bases). CDR3 nucleotides: TGCGCCAGCAGCCCCAAGTGGGGACAACCAAACACCGGGGAGCTGTTTTTT. Protein product: CASSPKWGQPNTGELFF. Drawing the rest from reference TRBV5-1 and TRBJ2-2, the complete variable domain is KAGVTQTPRYLIKTRGQQVTLSCSPISGHRSVSWYQQTPGQGLQFLFEYFSETQRNKGNFPGRFSGRQFSNSRSEMNVSTLELGDSALYLCASSPKWGQPNTGELFFGEGSRLTVL.